The sample holds many counts of the clone carrying this T cell receptor (beta chain). Its antigen is unidentified. The TCRbeta library was prepared with unique molecular identifiers. One entry per CDR3 protein, called by TCRdb with MiXCR from the PCR reads. The sample lists around 440,000 distinct CDR3 sequences; more than 9% were seen once. This entry is derived from a study of T-cell reconstitution after alpha-beta-depleted transplantation in children. Whole-study results and caveats: High day-60 TCRbeta diversity in some patients came from surviving recipient T cells and thymic progenitors.

CDR1 is SGHRS, CDR2 YFSETQ, per germline. Trimming took 0 bases from V and 2 from J; bases not matched to a gene: 4. The length of the CDR3 is 17 residues. The chain recombines TRBV5-1 with TRBJ2-1; 11 nucleotides agree with TRBD2. The sequencing here drew on PBMCs, taken before TCRalphabeta/CD19-depleted stem cell transplant. The clonotype was recovered from a child under 10 years old with inherited bone marrow failure, due to receive a stem cell transplant. CDR3 residues: CASSLGLAGHPYNEQFF. Here the CDR3 DNA reads TGCGCCAGCAGCTTGGGACTAGCGGGGCACCCCTACAATGAGCAGTTCTTC. The full variable domain, rest sourced from reference TRBV5-1 and TRBJ2-1, is KAGVTQTPRYLIKTRGQQVTLSCSPISGHRSVSWYQQTPGQGLQFLFEYFSETQRNKGNFPGRFSGRQFSNSRSEMNVSTLELGDSALYLCASSLGLAGHPYNEQFFGPGTRLTVL.